The following is a T cell receptor (beta chain) sequence with its context. It lacks a known antigen. No base quality information exists; no much larger clone differs at one position. The trial excluded patients who had a history of autoimmune disease or who were on systemic immunosuppression. Peripheral blood for TCR sequencing was collected from all dose cohorts at baseline, on cycle 4 day 1, and on cycle 7 day 1. Samples were obtained from an open-label, multicenter, first-in-human phase I dose-escalation trial of ivuxolimab. Adults with locally advanced or metastatic head and neck squamous cell, hepatocellular, melanoma or renal cell carcinoma were enrolled in the trial. CD4+ and CD8+ T cells were sorted separately from peripheral blood before TCR sequencing. These data belong to a study of OX40 agonist ivuxolimab in advanced cancers. In terms of the full investigation: The costimulatory receptor OX40 (CD134) was targeted by ivuxolimab, a fully human IgG2 agonistic monoclonal antibody. Three dose-escalation patients achieved partial responses, one with hepatocellular carcinoma and two with cutaneous melanoma. Peripheral TCRbeta sequencing was intended to test whether TCR sequence diversity was altered and clonal T-cell expansion was caused by ivuxolimab. The dose-escalation cohort was about 87% male with a mean age of about 58 years, ranging from roughly 20 to 80. The paper reports the monotherapy dose-escalation portion (N ≈ 52 patients) of the phase I ivuxolimab trial. Intravenous ivuxolimab was administered to patients every 2 weeks at six dose levels: 0.01, 0.1, 0.3, 1.5, 3 and 10 mg/kg. Among the approximately 54 dose-escalation patients, about 20 had hepatocellular carcinoma, roughly 15 melanoma, 9 renal cell carcinoma and 9 head and neck cancer. Prior anti-PD-1, anti-PD-L1 or anti-CTLA-4 therapy was permitted, and approximately 40% of dose-escalation patients had received checkpoint inhibitors.

On the study overall, not on this receptor specifically: Low levels of normalized T-cell clonal expansion were also shown by some nonresponding patients. Partial responders in the 0.1-3.0 mg/kg groups had among the lowest normalized peripheral clonal expansion, especially among CD8+ T cells. On average, CD8+ T cells showed more expanded clones than CD4+ T cells after ivuxolimab. Antigen specificity was not determined for the clonally expanded peripheral T cells. At doses of 0.1 to 3.0 mg/kg, clonal expansion of both CD4+ and CD8+ blood T cells was observed from baseline to week 6.

Genomic DNA was extracted from sorted cells for sequencing of the TCRbeta CDR3 region. The immunoSEQ Assay was used to sequence the TCRbeta CDR3 regions. TCRdb obtained this table from immuneACCESS and retained in-frame rearrangements with V and J assigned. These tables miss some clones; where compared with another copy, unresolved V genes account for less than half of the shortfall, and the remainder is unexplained. For this sample there are approximately 90,000 clones; about 90% appear just once. The biggest ten clones account for about 8.5% of the sample. A distance of 20 bases separates the germline ends of V and J, which lose 4 bases and 1 base respectively. Based on the germline V gene, the CDR1 and CDR2 sequences are SGHDT and YYEEEE. CDR3 length: 17 amino acids, cysteine to phenylalanine. Just the 51-base CDR3 DNA is kept, in frame starting at base 1.

The TCR sequence derives from an adult with an advanced solid tumor such as melanoma, head and neck, liver or kidney cancer. Here the chain combines TRBV5-6 and TRBJ2-5; the D gene is unclear. The source was CD4+ or CD8+ T cells sorted from blood, collected in a trial of the OX40 agonist ivuxolimab. Read as DNA, the sequence is TGTGCCAGCAGCACCGGTCCCTCAGAGGTGGGCCAAGAGACCCAGTACTTC. Translation gives CASSTGPSEVGQETQYF.